The source of this TCR beta chain is a study of CXCR3-negative and CXCR3-positive naive CD8 T cells. General study points: The TRB CDR3s that CXCR3-positive naive cells carried were more hydrophobic than those of CXCR3-negative naive cells. Cryopreserved cells partially lost CXCR3 expression, and fresh PBMCs were used in most assays. The TRBV-TRBJ usage of naive CXCR3-negative and CXCR3-positive cells was similar, but that of memory cells differed. Much lower diversity was found in memory CD8+ cells, while both naive subsets had comparably high diversity.

UMI labels and 5' RACE were used to prepare the TRB cDNA libraries. TCRdb re-called the 5' RACE reads, yielding one record per CDR3 amino acid sequence without DNA. This table lists 5,000 to 6,500 distinct CDR3 sequences. Looked up from germline, CDR1 is MNHNY and CDR2 is SVGAGI (reference sequence). The CDR3 is 13 amino acids. Notes on this clonotype: Antigen specificity is unknown.

250,000 to 300,000 cells per CD8+ T cell subset were flow-sorted in triplicate. The source is a human donor in good health. Some clones in this sample may be carry-over from other donors' samples. This rearrangement joins TRBV6-6 to TRBJ2-5; lacking DNA, the TRBD1 call made by TCRdb goes unchecked. Material for sequencing was naive CXCR3+ CD8+ T cells from blood. Subset indicated: CD45RO-CCR7+CD27+CD95- naive CD8+ T cells expressing CXCR3 (TNR3+). The CDR3 is CASSYLGGETQYF.